This TCR beta chain was profiled in a study of blood T cell repertoires in COVID-19. On the study more broadly: Samples of COVID-19 (acute and convalescent) were obtained from the United States, Italy and Spain.

Original data processing: Amplification from reference gene primers served as the basis for estimated nucleated cell counts. Method: immunoSEQ multiplex PCR; TCRdb's copy keeps in-frame clones and lacks some. The V and J calls and clone size come from that table; D and trimming were worked out from the DNA. In the table there are 40,000 to 45,000 clones, roughly 90% of which are singletons. The V gene's germline CDR1 is SNHLY and CDR2 FYNNEI. The CDR3 is 14 amino acids. V was clipped by 6 bases and J by 8 bases, with 19 bases between them. The V gene is TRBV2, the J gene TRBJ1-2; D is unclear. Sequencing was done on a sample of peripheral blood. The source of this sequence is a human donor in a cohort sampled during active COVID-19. CDR3 region: CASRVPGLSIGYTF. The CDR3, as DNA: TGTGCCAGCAGGGTACCGGGTTTGTCTATAGGCTACACCTTC.